The T cell receptor beta chain described here comes from a study of T cell responses to AZD1222 COVID-19 vaccine. Study-level results: The donors showed a predominance of white British ancestry and of females, with possible underestimation of clonal diversity.

This clone was picked up one time. What it binds is unknown. Repertoires were generated with immunoSEQ multiplex PCR, while TCRdb's copy carries only in-frame clones and drops some. Among roughly 62,000 clones listed, over 70% were seen once. The material sequenced was peripheral blood, taken on day 0 of AZD1222 vaccination. This clonotype was sampled from an adult in good health.

The CDR3 sequence: CASSQDYTGAAVGYTF. The CDR3 DNA sequence: TGCGCCAGCAGCCAAGATTACACAGGGGCCGCGGTGGGCTACACCTTC. The chain couples TRBV4-3 to TRBJ1-2, with 7 bases that match TRBD1. This CDR3 is built from 16 residues. Trimming removed 0 bases from V and 8 bases from J; junction bases left unmatched: 12. In germline, CDR1 is LGHNA, CDR2 YSLEER.